The 9 T cell receptor beta chains reported below all come from one sample, sequenced in a study of prognosis after radiotherapy for stage I lung cancer. Researchers used two-round multiplex PCR to amplify TCR beta CDR3 starting from genomic DNA. Primers specific to each TRBV and TRBJ gene were used in first-round PCR. TCRdb re-derived calls from the multiplex PCR reads in MiXCR, one entry per CDR3 protein. The sample shows around 60,000 distinct CDR3 sequences, approximately 25% of them seen only once. This specimen was PBMCs, taken before or after stereotactic body radiation therapy (not recorded which). Receptors originate from a donor aged 50 or older with non-small cell lung cancer.

In this sample, this clonotype turned up many times. The gene calls are TRBV5-1 and TRBJ2-5, with 13 bases aligning to TRBD2. V gave up 2 bases and J gave up 2 bases; unmatched junction bases: 3. CDR3 length equals 16 residues. Germline V CDR1 and CDR2: SGHRS, YFSETQ. The CDR3 here is CASSLLAGGRQETQYF. CDR3 sequence (DNA): TGCGCCAGCAGCTTACTAGCGGGGGGGAGACAAGAGACCCAGTACTTC.

As for this clonotype: A read error may explain this, as a much larger clone is one base away. This chain connects TRBV7-6 to TRBJ1-2; 8 nucleotides match TRBD1. The CDR3 is 13 amino acids. Germline CDR1 and CDR2: SGHVS and FNYEAQ. The CDR3 region is CARSLDRTGGYTF. DNA for the CDR3: TGTGCCAGGAGCTTGGACAGGACAGGGGGCTACACCTTC.

The sample holds many counts of this clonotype. The rearrangement joins TRBV19 to TRBJ2-7; D is undetermined. With 9 bases removed from V and 2 bases from J, the gap between germline ends came to 17 bases. The CDR3 is made up of 14 amino acids. Germline CDR1 and CDR2: LNHDA and SQIVND (reference sequence). CDR3 sequence (DNA): TGTGCCAGACCCCAAGGTGGAGAAACCTACGAGCAGTACTTC. Translating it yields CARPQGGETYEQYF.

This clonotype has ten or more counts. The chain has TRBV6-1 and TRBJ1-1; tentative D call: TRBD1 (6 bases). The CDR3 is 18 residues long. The germline CDR1 and CDR2 sequences are MNHNS and SASEGT. V was clipped by 0 bases and J by 2 bases, with 19 bases between them. The CDR3 nucleotides read TGTGCCAGCAGTGAAGCGCTACTTGGATGGGGGCACAACACTGAAGCTTTCTTT. The encoded protein is CASSEALLGWGHNTEAFF.

This clonotype was counted many times. This chain connects TRBV10-2 to TRBJ1-1; D is ambiguous. Germline lookup yields CDR1 WSHSY and CDR2 SAAADI. This CDR3 is 14 amino acids long. With 3 bases removed from V and 2 bases from J, the gap between germline ends came to 10 bases. CDR3 region: CASSESQTNTEAFF. CDR3 DNA sequence: TGCGCCAGCAGTGAAAGTCAAACAAACACTGAAGCTTTCTTT.

The chain has TRBV5-1 and TRBJ2-3; D uncertain. V was trimmed by 6 bases and J by 7 bases, leaving 15 bases between them. CDR3 length equals 13 residues. CDR1 is SGHRS, CDR2 YFSETQ, per germline. CDR3: CASILSSSYTQYF. The CDR3 DNA reads TGCGCCAGCATCTTAAGTAGCTCATATACGCAGTATTTT.

In its sample, this clonotype was seen many times. The chain recombines TRBV11-2 with TRBJ2-3, with a possible D match to TRBD2 (5 bases). Trimming took off 5 bases at V and 6 bases at J, with 18 bases between the two ends. Looked up from germline, CDR1 is SGHAT and CDR2 is FQNNGV. The CDR3 extends over 15 amino acids. As DNA, the CDR3 is TGTGCCAGCAGCGCCCCTAGCACCCCACGCGATACGCAGTATTTT. It codes for CASSAPSTPRDTQYF.

This clonotype was recorded at least ten times. This sequence joins TRBV5-1 and TRBJ2-5; 8 positions match TRBD1. Per the germline V gene, CDR1 is SGHRS and CDR2 is YFSETQ. The length of the CDR3 is 15 residues. Trimming removed 4 bases from V and 7 bases from J; junction bases left unmatched: 12. CDR3 DNA sequence: TGCGCCAGCAGCAAGGACAGGGAGGAATTCGTGACCCAGTACTTC. Amino acid sequence: CASSKDREEFVTQYF.

This clonotype has at least ten counts. The V call is TRBV4-3, the J call TRBJ2-5; perhaps TRBD1 as D (6 bases). V dropped 8 bases and J dropped 7 bases, with 11 bases sitting between them. The CDR3 sequence is 11 residues long. Germline CDR1 reads LGHNA; CDR2 reads YSLEER. The CDR3 sequence: CASPSRGTQYF. CDR3 DNA sequence: TGCGCCAGCCCCTCCAGGGGGACCCAGTACTTC.